This passage covers 25 T cell receptor beta chains from one sample sequenced in a study of beta chain features in type 1 diabetes. Study-wide results and limits: Among all four CD4+ subsets, Type 1 diabetes patients had TCRB CDR3s that were moderately but significantly shorter.

Expressed TCRB transcripts got sequenced, as all isolated RNA was reverse transcribed. The protocol was immunoSEQ multiplex PCR, while the TCRdb copy is restricted to in-frame clones and leaves out a portion. This sample has about 260,000 clones, with about a fifth found just once. These receptors have no identified antigens. Sequenced input: naive CD4+ T cells from blood. These receptor sequences come from a woman between 40 and 50 years old with type 1 diabetes.

This clone was picked up a small number of times. The chain uses TRBV9 and TRBJ1-6, with TRBD1 matching 9 bases. The V gene end was trimmed by 3 bases and the J gene end by 11 bases; junction bases not matched to a gene: 9. There are 15 residues in the CDR3. CDR1 and CDR2 (germline): SGDLS, YYNGEE. In nucleotides, the CDR3 is TGTGCCAGCAGCGCGGAACAGGGGGCGCATCCACCCCTCCACTTT. This encodes CASSAEQGAHPPLHF. Combining the CDR3 with reference TRBV9 and TRBJ1-6 gives the whole variable domain DSGVTQTPKHLITATGQRVTLRCSPRSGDLSVYWYQQSLDQGLQFLIQYYNGEERAKGNILERFSAQQFPDLHSELNLSSLELGDSALYFCASSAEQGAHPPLHFGNGTRLTVT.

This chain links TRBV5-6 with TRBJ2-7; maybe TRBD1 (5 bases). The V end lost 4 bases, the J end lost 0 bases, and 17 bases lay between the germline ends. The length of the CDR3 is 16 residues. Germline CDR1 SGHDT, CDR2 YYEEEE. The CDR3 loop is CASSTRSRGYSYEQYF. The DNA for the CDR3 is TGTGCCAGCAGCACGCGAAGTAGGGGCTACTCCTACGAGCAGTACTTC.

The genes are TRBV7-2 and TRBJ2-7; the D gene is possibly TRBD1 (5 bases). The CDR3 contains 14 residues. The germline V gene has CDR1 SGHTA and CDR2 FQGNSA. V shed 3 bases and J shed 2 bases, with 11 bases lying between them. The CDR3 DNA is TGTGCCAGCAGCTTCCAGGGTGGAACCTACGAGCAGTACTTC. Protein sequence: CASSFQGGTYEQYF.

The J gene is TRBJ1-1, the V gene TRBV4-3; TRBD1 is a possible D gene (6 bases). This CDR3 region has 16 residues. Looked up from germline, CDR1 is LGHNA and CDR2 is YSLEER. V lost 3 bases to trimming and J lost 1 base, with 15 bases between them. The CDR3 nucleotides read TGCGCCAGCAGCCACGCCCTACAGGGAAGGAACACTGAAGCTTTCTTT. Translated: CASSHALQGRNTEAFF.

This chain links TRBV28 with TRBJ1-2, with a possible D match to TRBD1 (6 bases). The CDR3 is made up of 17 amino acids. Between the trimmed V and J ends, which lost 7 bases and 0 bases, there was a span of 21 bases. CDR1 is MDHEN and CDR2 is SYDVKM in the germline V gene. CDR3 sequence (DNA): TGTGCCAGCATACCAACACAGGGAGCCTCTCCTAACTATGGCTACACCTTC. This encodes CASIPTQGASPNYGYTF.

The chain links TRBV4-3 to TRBJ1-5; maybe TRBD1 (5 bases). V was pared by 4 bases and J by 3 bases, with 13 bases between. This CDR3 comprises 15 residues. Germline values: CDR1 LGHNA, CDR2 YSLEER. The CDR3 region is CASSRGRGYNQPQHF. DNA of the CDR3: TGCGCCAGCAGCCGGGGAAGGGGCTACAATCAGCCCCAGCATTTT.

J is TRBJ2-1 and V is TRBV4-2; maybe TRBD2 (6 bases). Trimming stripped 0 bases from V and 13 bases from J, with 16 bases between. The CDR3 sequence is 14 residues long. The germline CDR1 and CDR2 sequences are LGHNA and YNFKEQ. The CDR3 loop reads CASSQDRIRGRQFF. The CDR3 region has the DNA TGTGCCAGCAGCCAAGATCGGATCCGGGGGAGACAGTTCTTC.

The V call is TRBV5-1, the J call TRBJ2-6, with 9 bases lining up with TRBD1. Germline lookup yields CDR1 SGHRS and CDR2 YFSETQ. V was clipped by 3 bases and J by 0 bases; unmatched bases: 7. The CDR3 loop spans 18 amino acids. CDR3 in amino acids: CASSSGQGRRSGANVLTF. The CDR3 region has the DNA TGCGCCAGCAGCTCCGGACAGGGGCGCCGCTCTGGGGCCAACGTCCTGACTTTC.

The V and J genes are TRBV27 and TRBJ2-7, with 7 bases matching TRBD1. The CDR3 runs 15 residues. V was pared by 0 bases and J by 9 bases, with 11 bases of the junction left unmatched. Germline V lookup: CDR1 MNHEY, CDR2 SMNVEV (reference sequence). CDR3 loop: CASSLSGTASTRQYF. The CDR3 coding sequence is TGTGCCAGCAGTTTATCCGGGACAGCTAGTACCCGGCAGTACTTC.

The table lists this clone with a few counts. The gene calls are TRBV7-2 and TRBJ2-5; D unresolved. The CDR3 has 12 amino acids. From germline, CDR1 is SGHTA and CDR2 FQGNSA. Trimming left V 5 bases short and J 5 bases short, with 9 bases between. The CDR3 DNA reads as TGTGCCAGCAGCCACACCGGGGAGACCCAGTACTTC. It encodes CASSHTGETQYF.

The rearrangement joins TRBV4-2 to TRBJ2-7; perhaps TRBD1 as D (5 bases). Germline-derived CDR1 and CDR2 are LGHNA and YNFKEQ. Trimming removed 1 base from V and 5 bases from J, with 18 bases in between. This CDR3 comprises 16 residues. CDR3 in DNA: TGTGCCAGCAGCCAAGGGCGAGGCAGGGAAGCCGACGAGCAGTACTTC. Translating gives CASSQGRGREADEQYF.

The chain is built from TRBV7-2 and TRBJ2-5, with a tentative D call TRBD2 (6 bases). This CDR3 has 16 residues. CDR1 is SGHTA, CDR2 FQGNSA, per germline. Trimming took off 2 bases at V and 5 bases at J, with 18 bases between the two ends. The CDR3 region has the DNA TGTGCCAGCAGCTTACCTGCGGGATTCCCCTCCGAGACCCAGTACTTC. Encoded protein: CASSLPAGFPSETQYF. The full variable domain, in which reference TRBV7-2 and TRBJ2-5 provide the parts outside the CDR3, is GAGVSQSPSNKVTEKGKDVELRCDPISGHTALYWYRQSLGQGLEFLIYFQGNSAPDKSGLPSDRFSAERTGGSVSTLTIQRTQQEDSAVYLCASSLPAGFPSETQYFGPGTRLLVL.

The chain links TRBV5-4 to TRBJ2-7; no firm D call. The germline V gene has CDR1 SGHNT and CDR2 YYREEE (reference sequence). The CDR3 covers 14 residues. V gave up 0 bases and J gave up 2 bases, with 9 bases separating them. CDR3 loop: CASSLGGIPYEQYF. Written as DNA, the CDR3 is TGTGCCAGCAGCTTGGGCGGCATTCCCTACGAGCAGTACTTC.

In DNA form, the CDR3 reads TGTGCCACTTCCAGAAAAGACAGGAACACTGAAGCTTTCTTT. This encodes CATSRKDRNTEAFF. The rearrangement joins TRBV5-4 to TRBJ1-1; a weak D match, TRBD1 (5 bases). Germline values: CDR1 SGHNT, CDR2 YYREEE (reference sequence). The CDR3 runs 14 residues. Trimming took 9 bases from V and 1 from J, leaving 16 bases between them.

This clone was recorded a few times. The CDR3 DNA reads TGTGCCAGCAGTCTCCGGGAGGGCGGCTACACCTTC. Translation gives CASSLREGGYTF. The chain uses TRBV6-5 and TRBJ1-2; no reliable D call. The CDR3 runs to 12 residues. Per the germline V gene, CDR1 is MNHEY and CDR2 is SVGAGI. V gave up 5 bases and J gave up 8 bases, with 12 bases separating them.

The V call is TRBV27, the J call TRBJ2-7; tentative D call: TRBD2 (6 bases). Looked up from germline, CDR1 is MNHEY and CDR2 is SMNVEV (reference sequence). CDR3 size: 14 residues. V lost 6 bases to trimming and J lost 3 bases, with 15 bases between them. The CDR3 nucleotides are TGTGCCAGCAGGCAGCCGGGGGAGAACTACGAGCAGTACTTC. This codes for CASRQPGENYEQYF.

This clone was observed a handful of times. V and J are TRBV19 and TRBJ2-6; TRBD1 agrees at 7 bases. Germline V CDR1 and CDR2: LNHDA, SQIVND (reference sequence). J was trimmed by 4 bases and V by 5 bases; bases with no gene match: 5. The CDR3 is 15 residues long. The CDR3 sequence is CASSSTGSGANVLTF. In DNA, the CDR3 is TGTGCCAGTAGTTCGACAGGGAGCGGGGCCAACGTCCTGACTTTC.

This clone was found a few times. The rearrangement joins TRBV5-1 to TRBJ2-7, with 8 bases identical to TRBD1. V was pared by 0 bases and J by 3 bases, with 5 bases of the junction left unmatched. The CDR3 extends over 15 amino acids. Germline CDR1 and CDR2: SGHRS and YFSETQ. The CDR3 DNA is TGCGCCAGCAGCTTGGTTGGACAGGGATACTACGAGCAGTACTTC. Its protein product is CASSLVGQGYYEQYF.

The chain recombines TRBV4-1 with TRBJ2-1; the D gene is possibly TRBD2 (6 bases). Between the trimmed V and J ends, which lost 4 bases and 7 bases, there was a span of 14 bases. The CDR3 extends over 14 amino acids. CDR1 and CDR2 (germline): MGHRA, YSYEKL. The CDR3 sequence is CASSPRLGGNEQFF. In nucleotides, the CDR3 is TGCGCCAGCAGCCCGCGACTTGGGGGGAATGAGCAGTTCTTC.

This chain links TRBV4-2 with TRBJ2-7; TRBD1 matches at 10 bases. This CDR3 is built from 16 residues. Germline CDR1 is LGHNA and CDR2 is YNFKEQ. V was clipped by 4 bases and J by 5 bases; unmatched bases: 11. The CDR3 is CASSPPPTGGMNEQYF. The CDR3 DNA is TGTGCCAGCAGCCCCCCCCCGACAGGGGGCATGAACGAGCAGTACTTC.

CDR3 sequence (DNA): TGCAGCGTTGTGGAGGGGTTTGGGGTCTACGAGCAGTACTTC. Its translation: CSVVEGFGVYEQYF. J is TRBJ2-7 and V is TRBV29-1; D may be TRBD2 (6 bases). V was cut by 4 bases and J by 3 bases, with 16 bases left in between. CDR3 length equals 14 residues. Germline V CDR1 and CDR2: SQVTM, ANQGSEA.

This clone came up a few times. The genes are TRBV18 and TRBJ1-1, with 8 bases fitting TRBD1. Trimming at V came to 3 bases and at J to 1 base, leaving 4 bases not matched to a gene. Germline-derived CDR1 and CDR2 are KGHSH and LQKENI. The CDR3 contains 15 residues. The CDR3 spells CASSPGQDRNTEAFF. In DNA form, the CDR3 reads TGTGCCAGCTCACCGGGACAGGACAGGAACACTGAAGCTTTCTTT.

The gene calls are TRBV9 and TRBJ1-1; tentatively, D is TRBD1 (6 bases). CDR1 SGDLS and CDR2 YYNGEE come from the germline V gene. The CDR3 is 14 amino acids. Trimming stripped 0 bases from V and 4 bases from J, with 10 bases between. The CDR3 coding sequence is TGTGCCAGCAGCGTAGGAGGCAGGGGCACTGAAGCTTTCTTT. Translating it yields CASSVGGRGTEAFF. The complete variable domain, with remaining parts taken from reference TRBV9 and TRBJ1-1, reads DSGVTQTPKHLITATGQRVTLRCSPRSGDLSVYWYQQSLDQGLQFLIQYYNGEERAKGNILERFSAQQFPDLHSELNLSSLELGDSALYFCASSVGGRGTEAFFGQGTRLTVV.

The rearrangement joins TRBV29-1 to TRBJ1-3; D is unclear. CDR1 and CDR2 from the germline V gene are SQVTM and ANQGSEA. Trimming took 4 bases from V and 0 from J, leaving 7 bases between them. CDR3 size: 13 residues. CDR3: CSVARDSGNTIYF. The CDR3 DNA reads as TGCAGCGTTGCCCGCGACTCTGGAAACACCATATATTTT.

This clone occurred a few times. The chain carries TRBV30 and TRBJ1-1, with a possible D match to TRBD1 (5 bases). Germline CDR1 GTSNPN, CDR2 SVGIG (reference sequence). Deletions cut 3 bases from V and 1 base from J, with 9 bases between. The CDR3 length is 13 residues. CDR3 amino acids: CAWRGLPNTEAFF. CDR3 nucleotide sequence: TGTGCCTGGAGGGGACTACCGAACACTGAAGCTTTCTTT.